One sample yielded the 5 T cell receptor beta chains listed below, sequenced in a study of CD8+CD57+ T cells in acquired aplastic anemia. It was patients with CD8+CD57+ cell expansion by flow cytometry who were chosen for sequencing. Genomic DNA, the template, was used for profiling of the TCR beta VDJ and CDR3. MiXCR was run by TCRdb on the reads, yielding one entry per CDR3 protein. The sample contains under 500,000 distinct CDR3 sequences, around 30% of which appear only once. Sequences were obtained from sorted CD4+, CD8+, or CD8+CD57+ T cells (not recorded which) from PBMCs. The origin of the receptors is a human donor with aplastic anemia.

This clonotype was observed many times. The chain carries TRBV11-3 and TRBJ2-3; D is tentatively TRBD1 or TRBD2 (6 bases each). The CDR3 spans 15 residues. The ends were cut back, 0 bases at V and 5 bases at J, with 12 bases in the middle. Germline CDR1 SGHNT, CDR2 YENEEA. For the CDR3, the DNA is TGTGCCAGCAGCTTAGACGGGGGCCGAATAGATACGCAGTATTTT. Translation gives CASSLDGGRIDTQYF. Drawing the rest from reference TRBV11-3 and TRBJ2-3, the complete variable domain is EAGVVQSPRYKIIEKKQPVAFWCNPISGHNTLYWYLQNLGQGPELLIRYENEEAVDDSQLPKDRFSAERLKGVDSTLKIQPAELGDSAVYLCASSLDGGRIDTQYFGPGTRLTVL.

This clonotype showed up many times. The chain is built from TRBV9 and TRBJ1-6; 8 bases line up with TRBD1. The V segment lost 4 bases and the J segment 4 bases; nucleotides outside the gene matches: 7. The germline V gene has CDR1 SGDLS and CDR2 YYNGEE. The CDR3 contains 16 residues. In DNA, the CDR3 is TGTGCCAGCAGCATTGGACAGGGCGCTTATAATTCACCCCTCCACTTT. It codes for CASSIGQGAYNSPLHF.

At least ten counts were recorded for this clonotype. This chain joins TRBV7-6 and TRBJ2-7; D unresolved. The germline gives CDR1 SGHVS, CDR2 FNYEAQ. CDR3 length: 15 residues. Trimming took 1 base from V and 3 from J, leaving 13 bases between them. In DNA, the CDR3 is TGTGCCAGCAGCTTAGAGGCCGCGGCGGTCTACGAGCAGTACTTC. It yields the protein CASSLEAAAVYEQYF.

This clonotype was seen repeatedly, ten times or more. V gene TRBV7-3 combines with J gene TRBJ1-1; D is undetermined. V dropped 0 bases and J dropped 0 bases, with 5 bases sitting between them. From germline, CDR1 is SGHTA and CDR2 FQGTGA. There are 14 residues in the CDR3. The CDR3 DNA is TGTGCCAGCAGCTTAACAGGGTTGAACACTGAAGCTTTCTTT. Protein sequence: CASSLTGLNTEAFF.

The sample holds many counts of this clonotype. The genes are TRBV2 and TRBJ1-6; 7 bases fit TRBD1. Trimming cost V 2 bases and J 10 bases; bases outside gene matches: 5. The CDR3 loop spans 14 amino acids. CDR1 SNHLY and CDR2 FYNNEI come from the germline V gene. CDR3 residues: CASSEPTGLSPLHF. The DNA of the CDR3 is TGTGCCAGCAGTGAACCGACAGGGCTGTCACCCCTCCACTTT. Full variable domain (missing parts from reference TRBV2 and TRBJ1-6): EPEVTQTPSHQVTQMGQEVILRCVPISNHLYFYWYRQILGQKVEFLVSFYNNEISEKSEIFDDQFSVERPDGSNFTLKIRSTKLEDSAMYFCASSEPTGLSPLHFGNGTRLTVT.